Below are 26 T cell receptor beta chains sequenced from a single sample in a study of T cell changes during pregnancy in multiple sclerosis (dated by TCRdb to about 2019). The receptor library was made with the immunoSEQ multiplex PCR assay. Entries here come from immuneACCESS through TCRdb and include only in-frame sequences with V and J called. Some clones fail to appear in such tables; in the studies checked, an unresolved V gene covers under half of the shortfall, and the cause of the remainder is unknown. This sample gives around 42,000 clones in total; about 91% of them show up just once. About 0.5% of the sample belongs to the ten largest clones. This specimen was CD4+ T cells from peripheral blood mononuclear cells, taken in the second trimester of pregnancy. The receptors here all came from a female donor in good health, enrolled as a control in a pregnancy study.

The gene calls are TRBV7-9 and TRBJ1-5; tentatively, D is TRBD1 (6 bases). Trimming stripped 5 bases from V and 7 bases from J, with 15 bases between. CDR3 length: 14 amino acids. CDR1 and CDR2 from the germline V gene are SEHNR and FQNEAQ (reference sequence). The CDR3 is CASSQSTGSQPQHF. The CDR3 DNA sequence: TGTGCCAGCAGCCAATCAACAGGGAGCCAGCCCCAGCATTTT.

This clone was detected once. This chain uses TRBV5-5 with TRBJ2-7; D might be TRBD1 (5 bases). CDR1 and CDR2 from the germline V gene are SGHKS and YYEKEE (reference sequence). The CDR3 length is 14 residues. The ends were cut back, 0 bases at V and 4 bases at J, with 11 bases in the middle. The CDR3 here is CASSLVGRVYEQYF. CDR3 sequence (DNA): TGTGCCAGCAGCTTGGTTGGCAGGGTTTACGAGCAGTACTTC.

The chain couples TRBV12-5 to TRBJ2-5; 11 nucleotides line up with TRBD1. CDR3 length: 15 residues. The germline gives CDR1 LGHNT, CDR2 FRNRAP. The trim removed 8 bases at V and 5 bases at J, leaving 10 bases unmatched. CDR3 DNA: TGTGCTAGTCTAAGGGACAGGGGGGAGCGGGAGACCCAGTACTTC. It codes for CASLRDRGERETQYF.

The chain links TRBV27 to TRBJ2-3, with 15 positions matching TRBD2. Germline CDR1 is MNHEY and CDR2 is SMNVEV (reference sequence). The trim removed 6 bases at V and 1 base at J, leaving 8 bases unmatched. This CDR3 comprises 18 residues. The CDR3 nucleotides read TGTGCCAGCAGCCTCGGACTAGCGGGGGGGCGTGGCACAGATACGCAGTATTTT. Encoded protein: CASSLGLAGGRGTDTQYF.

The chain links TRBV5-6 to TRBJ2-5; 7 nucleotides align to TRBD1. The V gene's germline CDR1 is SGHDT and CDR2 YYEEEE. J lost 1 base, V lost 6 bases, and 12 bases had no gene match. This CDR3 is 16 amino acids long. The CDR3 here is CASTETGALIQETQYF. CDR3 in DNA: TGTGCCAGCACCGAAACAGGGGCGCTGATCCAAGAGACCCAGTACTTC.

The genes are TRBV19 and TRBJ1-5; tentative D call: TRBD1 (6 bases). The CDR3 has 14 residues. The V end was cut by 4 bases, the J end by 6 bases, with 13 bases between. CDR1 and CDR2 (germline): LNHDA, SQIVND (reference sequence). CDR3 nucleotides: TGTGCCAGTAGTAGGGGGGGGGCAGGTCAGCCCCAGCATTTT. Its translation: CASSRGGAGQPQHF.

The rearrangement links TRBV5-1 to TRBJ2-2; D is possibly TRBD2 (6 bases). The CDR3 loop spans 15 amino acids. Trimming stripped 0 bases from V and 5 bases from J, with 11 bases between. The germline gives CDR1 SGHRS, CDR2 YFSETQ. In DNA form, the CDR3 reads TGCGCCAGCAGCTTGGTGGCGGGATCGACCGGGGAGCTGTTTTTT. This encodes CASSLVAGSTGELFF.

This chain joins TRBV28 and TRBJ2-3, with 7 bases aligning to TRBD2. With 3 bases clipped from V and 6 bases from J, the junction kept 6 bases outside the gene matches. Germline CDR1 reads MDHEN; CDR2 reads SYDVKM. The CDR3 is made up of 14 amino acids. For the CDR3, the DNA is TGTGCCAGCAGTTTCGGGGGAGGGGCGGATACGCAGTATTTT. It is translated as CASSFGGGADTQYF.

The chain employs TRBV4-3 and TRBJ2-1, with 9 positions matching TRBD1. Germline loops: CDR1 LGHNA, CDR2 YSLEER. This CDR3 has 15 residues. V trimming: 1 base; J trimming: 8 bases; junction bases outside the gene matches: 6. The CDR3 DNA is TGCGCCAGCAGCCAAGGGGACAGGGCAAGGTATGAGCAGTTCTTC. It translates to CASSQGDRARYEQFF.

The V and J genes are TRBV5-1 and TRBJ2-5; 10 bases fit TRBD2. The V gene end was trimmed by 3 bases and the J gene end by 4 bases; junction bases not matched to a gene: 15. The CDR3 runs 18 residues. Germline CDR1 reads SGHRS; CDR2 reads YFSETQ. The CDR3 spells CASSWTSGTRVLGETQYF. Written as DNA, the CDR3 is TGCGCCAGCAGCTGGACTAGCGGAACTAGAGTGTTGGGAGAGACCCAGTACTTC.

V gene TRBV19 combines with J gene TRBJ2-1; 12 positions match TRBD2. The germline gives CDR1 LNHDA, CDR2 SQIVND (reference sequence). V trimming: 5 bases; J trimming: 3 bases; junction bases outside the gene matches: 2. The CDR3 spans 15 residues. CDR3 bases: TGTGCCAGTAGTCGACTAGCGGGGGACTACAATGAGCAGTTCTTC. Translation gives CASSRLAGDYNEQFF.

The J gene is TRBJ2-1, the V gene TRBV30, with 7 bases identical to TRBD2. V was clipped by 2 bases and J by 4 bases; unmatched bases: 5. The CDR3 extends over 14 amino acids. Germline assignment: CDR1 GTSNPN and CDR2 SVGIG (reference sequence). For the CDR3, the DNA is TGTGCCTGGAGTCGACTAGCTTCTTACAATGAGCAGTTCTTC. As protein: CAWSRLASYNEQFF. The whole variable domain, filled in from reference TRBV30 and TRBJ2-1, reads SQTIHQWPATLVQPVGSPLSLECTVEGTSNPNLYWYRQAAGRGLQLLFYSVGIGQISSEVPQNLSASRPQDRQFILSSKKLLLSDSGFYLCAWSRLASYNEQFFGPGTRLTVL.

This clone showed up just once. The chain employs TRBV10-2 and TRBJ1-3; D perhaps matches TRBD1 (6 bases). V was shortened by 5 bases and J by 3 bases, with 17 bases between the two germline ends. This CDR3 contains 16 residues. Germline CDR1 reads WSHSY; CDR2 reads SAAADI. CDR3 in amino acids: CASSLTGFRNGNTIYF. The CDR3 DNA reads as TGCGCCAGCAGTTTAACAGGGTTCAGAAATGGAAACACCATATATTTT.

CDR3 region: CASSHDRPGTSAYNEQFF. CDR3 in DNA: TGCGCCAGCAGCCACGACAGGCCTGGGACTAGCGCTTACAATGAGCAGTTCTTC. The V call is TRBV4-3, the J call TRBJ2-1; 10 nucleotides line up with TRBD2. Per the germline V gene, CDR1 is LGHNA and CDR2 is YSLEER. The CDR3 length is 18 residues. Trimming cost V 3 bases and J 4 bases; bases outside gene matches: 12.

The rearrangement uses TRBV11-2 and TRBJ1-1, with 7 bases identical to TRBD1. The germline gives CDR1 SGHAT, CDR2 FQNNGV. The length of the CDR3 is 16 residues. Trimming cost V 5 bases and J 0 bases; bases outside gene matches: 9. CDR3 sequence: CASSVGPGGMNTEAFF. The CDR3 DNA sequence: TGTGCCAGCAGCGTTGGACCAGGGGGGATGAACACTGAAGCTTTCTTT.

The chain carries TRBV2 and TRBJ1-3, with D uncertain. CDR1 and CDR2 (germline): SNHLY, FYNNEI. This CDR3 contains 12 residues. V shed 4 bases and J shed 3 bases, with 4 bases lying between them. In nucleotides, the CDR3 is TGTGCCAGCAGTGTCGGTGGAAACACCATATATTTT. Protein product: CASSVGGNTIYF. Combining the CDR3 with reference TRBV2 and TRBJ1-3 gives the whole variable domain EPEVTQTPSHQVTQMGQEVILRCVPISNHLYFYWYRQILGQKVEFLVSFYNNEISEKSEIFDDQFSVERPDGSNFTLKIRSTKLEDSAMYFCASSVGGNTIYFGEGSWLTVV.

This chain links TRBV28 with TRBJ2-7; TRBD1 matches at 9 bases. The CDR3 contains 16 residues. CDR1 and CDR2 from the germline V gene are MDHEN and SYDVKM. J gave up 3 bases and V 4 bases, and 10 bases lay outside the gene matches. Written as DNA, the CDR3 is TGTGCCAGCAGTTACCTCCGGGACAGGGTACGCTACGAGCAGTACTTC. Its protein is CASSYLRDRVRYEQYF.

The V and J genes are TRBV7-6 and TRBJ1-2; D gene unclear. The germline gives CDR1 SGHVS, CDR2 FNYEAQ. This CDR3 comprises 14 residues. The V and J ends lost 2 bases and 7 bases respectively, with 14 bases between them. As DNA, the CDR3 is TGTGCCAGCAGCTTAACGCCCACTACCCCTGGCTACACCTTC. This codes for CASSLTPTTPGYTF.

The DNA for the CDR3 is TGTGCCAGCAGCCAAGGCATAGGGACTAGGAGCACAGATACGCAGTATTTT. Translation: CASSQGIGTRSTDTQYF. V and J are TRBV14 and TRBJ2-3; 8 nucleotides line up with TRBD2. This CDR3 is built from 17 residues. With 1 base clipped from V and 0 bases from J, the junction kept 6 bases outside the gene matches. CDR1 is SGHDN and CDR2 is FVKESK in the germline V gene.

CDR3 sequence (DNA): TGTGCCAGCAGTTCGCCTAAAACAGGGTATGGGAATGGCTACACCTTC. Its protein product is CASSSPKTGYGNGYTF. V gene TRBV28 combines with J gene TRBJ1-2; a possible D gene is TRBD1 (6 bases). This CDR3 region has 16 residues. Trimming pared 4 bases from V and 6 bases from J, leaving 21 bases between. Germline CDR1 is MDHEN and CDR2 is SYDVKM.

The chain is built from TRBV19 and TRBJ1-4, with D hard to call. The ends were cut back, 4 bases at V and 6 bases at J, with 12 bases in the middle. CDR1 is LNHDA and CDR2 is SQIVND in the germline V gene (reference sequence). This CDR3 region has 14 residues. Written as DNA, the CDR3 is TGTGCCAGTAGTAGCTGGGCTATGGATGAAAAACTGTTTTTT. Amino acids: CASSSWAMDEKLFF.

This sequence joins TRBV2 and TRBJ2-2, with 7 bases identical to TRBD1. The CDR3 length is 13 residues. Trimming took 6 bases from V and 6 from J; bases not matched to a gene: 4. Germline lookup yields CDR1 SNHLY and CDR2 FYNNEI. CDR3 protein: CASSQQGPGELFF. In nucleotides, the CDR3 is TGTGCCAGCAGCCAACAGGGGCCCGGGGAGCTGTTTTTT.

V and J are TRBV5-4 and TRBJ1-3, with 8 bases identical to TRBD1. The V gene end was trimmed by 1 base and the J gene end by 3 bases; junction bases not matched to a gene: 6. Germline loops: CDR1 SGHNT, CDR2 YYREEE (reference sequence). This CDR3 spans 16 amino acids. CDR3 in DNA: TGTGCCAGCAGCTTGTCCGTCAGGGGGCTTGGAAACACCATATATTTT. Translated, it gives CASSLSVRGLGNTIYF.

The chain employs TRBV6-6 and TRBJ2-7; 8 bases line up with TRBD1. The junction had 8 bases not matched to a gene; V was cut back by 7 bases and J by 6 bases. Germline CDR1 MNHNY, CDR2 SVGAGI (reference sequence). The CDR3 covers 13 residues. CDR3 sequence: CASTGTGRVEQYF. DNA for the CDR3: TGTGCCAGCACCGGGACAGGAAGGGTCGAGCAGTACTTC.

The rearrangement uses TRBV25-1 and TRBJ2-1; 9 bases line up with TRBD2. Germline CDR1 MGHDK, CDR2 SYGVNS. The CDR3 is 16 amino acids. The junction had 10 bases not matched to a gene; V was cut back by 4 bases and J by 6 bases. In DNA, the CDR3 is TGTGCCAGCAGTGGGGGATGGGCTAGCGGGGCCAATGAGCAGTTCTTC. Protein sequence: CASSGGWASGANEQFF. Complete variable domain (other parts from reference TRBV25-1 and TRBJ2-1): EADIYQTPRYLVIGTGKKITLECSQTMGHDKMYWYQQDPGMELHLIHYSYGVNSTEKGDLSSESTVSRIRTEHFPLTLESARPSHTSQYLCASSGGWASGANEQFFGPGTRLTVL.

The J gene is TRBJ2-2, the V gene TRBV11-2; D is possibly TRBD1 (6 bases). Trimming took off 6 bases at V and 6 bases at J, with 11 bases between the two ends. Germline assignment: CDR1 SGHAT and CDR2 FQNNGV. The CDR3 contains 13 residues. The CDR3 nucleotides are TGTGCCAGCAGGAACAGGGTGCCCGGGGAGCTGTTTTTT. It is translated as CASRNRVPGELFF. Combining the CDR3 with reference TRBV11-2 and TRBJ2-2 gives the whole variable domain EAGVAQSPRYKIIEKRQSVAFWCNPISGHATLYWYQQILGQGPKLLIQFQNNGVVDDSQLPKDRFSAERLKGVDSTLKIQPAKLEDSAVYLCASRNRVPGELFFGEGSRLTVL.